This record concerns one T cell receptor (beta chain) sequence. This sample stems from a study of lymphopenia after photon versus proton radiotherapy. Assay used: immunoSEQ multiplex PCR; TCRdb lists only in-frame clones, some missing. The table has approximately 30,000 clones, 81% seen once. This CDR3 has 18 amino acids. Per the germline V gene, CDR1 is SGDLS and CDR2 is YYNGEE. Trimming took 3 bases from V and 4 from J, leaving 25 bases between them. Sample: peripheral blood, taken from a patient treated with photon-based radiotherapy. This clonotype originated in a man in his forties or fifties with gastric cancer. The rearrangement joins TRBV9 to TRBJ1-2; D might be TRBD1 (5 bases). The CDR3 coding sequence is TGTGCCAGCAGCGCTAATCCTCGGGGGACCTCTGTTGGCTATGGCTACACCTTC. Protein product: CASSANPRGTSVGYGYTF.